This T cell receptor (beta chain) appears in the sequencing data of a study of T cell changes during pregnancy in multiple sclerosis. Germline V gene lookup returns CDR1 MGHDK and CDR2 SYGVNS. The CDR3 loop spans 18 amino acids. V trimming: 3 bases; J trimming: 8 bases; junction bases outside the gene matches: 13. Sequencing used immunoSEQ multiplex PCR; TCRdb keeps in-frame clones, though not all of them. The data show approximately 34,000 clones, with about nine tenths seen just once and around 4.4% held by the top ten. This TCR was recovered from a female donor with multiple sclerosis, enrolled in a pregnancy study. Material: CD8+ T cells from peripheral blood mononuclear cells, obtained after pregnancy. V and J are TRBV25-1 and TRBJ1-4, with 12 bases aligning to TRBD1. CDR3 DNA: TGTGCCAGCAGTGAGGGACAGGGGGCTTATTCGCCGAAAGAAAAACTGTTTTTT. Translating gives CASSEGQGAYSPKEKLFF.